Shown below are 3 T cell receptor beta chains from a single sample sequenced in a study of Ad26.COV2.S vaccination and SARS-CoV-2 variants. Assay: immunoSEQ multiplex PCR; the TCRdb copy retains only in-frame clones and omits some. The repertoire holds 350,000 to 450,000 clones, with about 90% as singletons. The material sequenced was peripheral blood, taken after recovery from COVID-19. The receptors stem from a human donor who had recovered from COVID-19.

The rearrangement uses TRBV7-9 and TRBJ2-3; 8 positions match TRBD1. This CDR3 spans 14 amino acids. V lost 5 bases and J lost 2; bases outside the gene matches: 3. CDR1 is SEHNR and CDR2 is FQNEAQ in the germline V gene (reference sequence). CDR3 protein: CASSPGGITDTQYF. The DNA for the CDR3 is TGTGCCAGCAGCCCAGGGGGCATCACAGATACGCAGTATTTT.

This chain links TRBV19 with TRBJ2-7; 9 bases are shared with TRBD1. CDR3 length: 16 residues. J lost 7 bases, V lost 2 bases, and 12 bases had no gene match. CDR1 LNHDA and CDR2 SQIVND come from the germline V gene (reference sequence). The CDR3 is CASSINPGQGSGEQYF. The CDR3 region has the DNA TGTGCCAGTAGTATAAATCCGGGACAGGGTTCGGGAGAGCAGTACTTC.

This clone was seen a single time. The chain has TRBV14 and TRBJ2-3; D uncertain. Trimming removed 3 bases from V and 1 base from J, with 8 bases in between. CDR3 length: 14 amino acids. Germline CDR1 and CDR2: SGHDN and FVKESK. The CDR3: CASSQARGTDTQYF. The CDR3 DNA reads TGTGCCAGCAGCCAGGCCCGAGGCACAGATACGCAGTATTTT.